A single T cell receptor (beta chain) is shown here with its context. Its antigen is unidentified. This sample stems from a study of tumor-infiltrating lymphocytes in primary liver carcinoma. The overall study: Subjects consisted of male and female patients aged 30 to 69 years. Study-level findings and limits: Just about 7.5-24% of leading clones were found in every one of five regions. In tumor-adjacent and tumor-blood pairs, overlap was lower than in tumor region pairs.

Germline CDR1 is MNHNS and CDR2 is SASEGT. This CDR3 spans 15 amino acids. Co-extraction of both nucleic acids (RNA and DNA) used about 19-33 mg of unsorted bulk tissue. Samples came from superior, inferior, lateral poles and tumor centre. Production of TCR beta cDNA used about 500 ng total RNA together with a constant-region primer. A slightly modified ARM-PCR protocol with three nested multiplex PCR rounds produced these TCR beta libraries. The opening two PCR rounds, ten to eleven cycles each, paired TRBV1-TRBV30 forward primers with a C-beta reverse primer. Via MiXCR, TCRdb re-called the multiplex PCR reads, giving one row per CDR3 protein. The data hold approximately 110,000 distinct CDR3 sequences, with approximately 78% observed a single time.

What was sequenced was liver tumor tissue from sampling region 3. Subset described: tumor region T3, left-lateral pole. The receptor was derived from a man aged 35 to 55 with primary liver carcinoma and hepatitis B virus infection. The chain links TRBV6-1 to TRBJ2-3; 7 nucleotides agree with TRBD1. CDR3 sequence: CDVAPTGAMTDTQYF. The CDR3 DNA reads TGTGACGTAGCCCCCACAGGGGCGATGACAGATACGCAGTATTTT.